This T cell receptor (beta chain) was captured by sequencing in a study of cytomegalovirus exposure and HLA in healthy donors. As concerns this clone: The target antigen is unknown.

The study, taken as a whole, reports: Prior analysis indicated that the majority of TCR beta V segments exhibited productivity approximately 87% or approximately 30% of the time. The authors listed roughly 150 TCR beta chains as cytomegalovirus-associated.

The PCR used 60 Vbeta and 13 Jbeta primers. Method: immunoSEQ multiplex PCR; TCRdb's copy keeps in-frame clones and lacks some. The sample includes more than 150,000 clones, around 80% of them seen just once. The CDR3 has 15 residues. Trimming stripped 2 bases from V and 3 bases from J, with 13 bases between. The germline CDR1 and CDR2 sequences are MNHEY and SMNVEV (reference sequence). The TCR comes from a girl aged 5-17 years in good health and CMV-seropositive. Sequenced material: PBMCs. The chain carries TRBV27 and TRBJ1-2, with D possibly matching TRBD1 (6 bases). CDR3: CASSLGGRGDYGYTF. CDR3 nucleotide sequence: TGTGCCAGCAGTTTAGGGGGCAGGGGTGACTATGGCTACACCTTC.